This TCR beta chain was recovered during a study of blood T cell repertoires in COVID-19. The junction had 4 bases not matched to a gene; V was cut back by 2 bases and J by 4 bases. Looked up from germline, CDR1 is MDHEN and CDR2 is SYDVKM. This CDR3 comprises 14 residues. In the original workflow: By means of reference gene primer amplification, nucleated cell counts were estimated. Generated by immunoSEQ multiplex PCR, the TCRdb table keeps only in-frame clones and is missing some. The DNA gave D and trimming, while V, J and clone size come from that table. Counted here are about 130,000 clones, roughly 86% occurring once; the ten biggest clones make up roughly 13%.

This sequence originates from a human donor in a cohort sampled during active COVID-19. The J gene is TRBJ1-2, the V gene TRBV28, with 7 bases matching TRBD1. Sequencing was done on a sample of peripheral blood. The CDR3 is CASSLRGQSYGYTF. The CDR3 DNA reads TGTGCCAGCAGTTTAAGGGGGCAGTCCTATGGCTACACCTTC.